The 27 T cell receptor beta chains below all came from one sample that was sequenced in a study of T cell responses to AZD1222 COVID-19 vaccine. The table came from immunoSEQ multiplex PCR; TCRdb's copy has only in-frame clones and leaves some out. The sample shows fewer than 150,000 clones, 70% to 85% of them seen only once. The input for sequencing was peripheral blood, taken on day 0 of AZD1222 vaccination. These receptors originate from an adult in good health.

This sequence joins TRBV11-2 and TRBJ1-6, with 11 bases identical to TRBD1. Germline V gene sequence: CDR1 SGHAT, CDR2 FQNNGV. V lost 5 bases to trimming and J lost 9 bases; unmatched junction nucleotides: 15. The length of the CDR3 is 18 residues. The CDR3 loop is CASSPIYRDRGISSPLHF. The CDR3 region has the DNA TGTGCCAGCAGCCCAATATATAGGGACAGGGGGATCAGTTCACCCCTCCACTTT.

The CDR3 DNA is TGTGCCAGCATGACTTTGGGCGGGAACACCGGGGAGCTGTTTTTT. Its translation is CASMTLGGNTGELFF. This chain joins TRBV11-2 and TRBJ2-2; D ambiguous. CDR1 and CDR2 from the germline V gene are SGHAT and FQNNGV. Trimming took 7 bases from V and 1 from J, leaving 13 bases between them. The CDR3 contains 15 residues.

This clone was seen once. This sequence joins TRBV7-9 and TRBJ1-4; D unresolved. The CDR3 spans 14 residues. V was shortened by 4 bases and J by 0 bases, with 6 bases between the two germline ends. Germline-derived CDR1 and CDR2 are SEHNR and FQNEAQ (reference sequence). The CDR3 coding sequence is TGTGCCAGCAGCTCGGCTGCAACTAATGAAAAACTGTTTTTT. This sequence encodes CASSSAATNEKLFF.

CDR3: CASSSAGRGLSYEQYF. DNA of the CDR3: TGTGCCAGCAGCTCCGCCGGGAGGGGTCTATCCTACGAGCAGTACTTC. The chain is built from TRBV11-2 and TRBJ2-7; 8 positions match TRBD2. V was pared by 4 bases and J by 1 base, with 9 bases of the junction left unmatched. Germline V gives CDR1 SGHAT, CDR2 FQNNGV. The CDR3 covers 16 residues. The variable domain in full, completed from reference TRBV11-2 and TRBJ2-7, reads EAGVAQSPRYKIIEKRQSVAFWCNPISGHATLYWYQQILGQGPKLLIQFQNNGVVDDSQLPKDRFSAERLKGVDSTLKIQPAKLEDSAVYLCASSSAGRGLSYEQYFGPGTRLTVT.

This chain joins TRBV3-1 (or the pseudogene TRBV3-2) and TRBJ1-1, with 7 bases fitting TRBD1. There are 13 residues in the CDR3. V dropped 7 bases and J dropped 5; count of bases not matched to a gene: 7. Per germline, CDR1 LGHDT and CDR2 YNNKEL (reference sequence). In nucleotides, the CDR3 is TGTGCCAGCAAGGGAGGGGGCGGGACTGAAGCTTTCTTT. Translating gives CASKGGGGTEAFF.

The chain joins TRBV5-4 to TRBJ1-4; D remains ambiguous. Germline CDR1 reads SGHNT; CDR2 reads YYREEE (reference sequence). Between the trimmed V and J ends, which lost 2 bases and 0 bases, there was a span of 8 bases. This CDR3 is built from 15 residues. The CDR3 here is CASSFDGATNEKLFF. CDR3 in DNA: TGTGCCAGCAGCTTTGATGGAGCAACTAATGAAAAACTGTTTTTT.

The rearrangement links TRBV6-2 or TRBV6-3 to TRBJ2-3; D unresolved. CDR3 length: 14 residues. Germline V gene lookup returns CDR1 MNHEY and CDR2 SVGEGT. With 4 bases removed from V and 4 bases from J, the gap between germline ends came to 12 bases. CDR3 nucleotides: TGTGCCAGCAGTTCTAACAATCTCCCAGATACGCAGTATTTT. Its translation: CASSSNNLPDTQYF.

The chain employs TRBV5-4 and TRBJ1-4, with D unresolved. The CDR3 totals 14 residues. In germline, CDR1 is SGHNT, CDR2 YYREEE (reference sequence). The ends were cut back, 0 bases at V and 3 bases at J, with 6 bases in the middle. The CDR3 is CASSLEGANEKLFF. CDR3 DNA: TGTGCCAGCAGCTTGGAGGGTGCTAATGAAAAACTGTTTTTT.

The J gene is TRBJ1-6, the V gene TRBV5-6, with D perhaps TRBD1 (5 bases). V was cut by 1 base and J by 9 bases, with 11 bases left in between. Germline V gene data show CDR1 as SGHDT and CDR2 as YYEEEE. CDR3 size: 14 residues. The CDR3 nucleotides read TGTGCCAGCAGCTTGTGGGGGTTGGGTTCACCCCTCCACTTT. This sequence encodes CASSLWGLGSPLHF.

The gene calls are TRBV6-1 and TRBJ1-5; 10 bases line up with TRBD1. This CDR3 region has 17 residues. The V and J ends lost 2 bases and 5 bases, in that order; junction bases with no gene match: 9. The germline gives CDR1 MNHNS, CDR2 SASEGT. In DNA form, the CDR3 reads TGTGCCAGCAGTGAACGACAGGGGGCTCCCTACGATCAGCCCCAGCATTTT. Residues: CASSERQGAPYDQPQHF.

The chain uses TRBV21-1 and TRBJ1-2. TRBV21-1 is designated a pseudogene. The CDR3 consists of 13 residues. CDR3 loop: CASSIGRDYGYTF. The CDR3 DNA sequence: TGTGCCAGCAGCATCGGTAGAGACTATGGCTACACCTTC.

The V gene is TRBV10-3, the J gene TRBJ1-1; TRBD1 matches 10 bases. This CDR3 has 18 amino acids. Germline assignment: CDR1 ENHRY and CDR2 SYGVKD. Trimming at V came to 6 bases and at J to 0 bases, leaving 13 bases not matched to a gene. In DNA, the CDR3 is TGTGCCATCAGACCCGGGACAGGGGCCCTGAAAATGAACACTGAAGCTTTCTTT. Protein product: CAIRPGTGALKMNTEAFF.

The chain carries TRBV28 and TRBJ2-7, with 7 bases identical to TRBD2. Germline assignment: CDR1 MDHEN and CDR2 SYDVKM. The CDR3 is 13 residues long. V gave up 10 bases and J gave up 2 bases; unmatched junction bases: 8. In nucleotides, the CDR3 is TGTGCCACGTTCACCGGGAGGCCCTACGAGCAGTACTTC. Amino acids: CATFTGRPYEQYF.

This clone was detected a few times. The chain couples TRBV9 to TRBJ1-5; D may be TRBD1 (5 bases). The CDR3 contains 15 residues. The V and J ends lost 4 bases and 4 bases respectively, with 15 bases between them. CDR1 and CDR2 from the germline V gene are SGDLS and YYNGEE. CDR3 coding DNA: TGTGCCAGCAGCCAAGGTGGGGCAGGGAATCAGCCCCAGCATTTT. As protein: CASSQGGAGNQPQHF. Using reference TRBV9 and TRBJ1-5 for the parts outside the CDR3, the full variable domain is DSGVTQTPKHLITATGQRVTLRCSPRSGDLSVYWYQQSLDQGLQFLIQYYNGEERAKGNILERFSAQQFPDLHSELNLSSLELGDSALYFCASSQGGAGNQPQHFGDGTRLSIL.

This chain connects TRBV5-4 to TRBJ2-3, with 15 bases that match TRBD2. CDR1 and CDR2 from the germline V gene are SGHNT and YYREEE (reference sequence). The V gene end was trimmed by 0 bases and the J gene end by 0 bases; junction bases not matched to a gene: 2. The length of the CDR3 is 18 residues. DNA of the CDR3: TGTGCCAGCAGCTTGGAAGGACTAGCGGGGGGGAGCACAGATACGCAGTATTTT. Residues: CASSLEGLAGGSTDTQYF.

The chain couples TRBV9 to TRBJ1-4, with TRBD1 matching 10 bases. V was clipped by 3 bases and J by 6 bases; unmatched bases: 11. Per germline, CDR1 SGDLS and CDR2 YYNGEE. The CDR3 consists of 17 residues. As DNA, the CDR3 is TGTGCCAGCAGCGACCGGGACAGGGGCCCGTTTGATGAAAAACTGTTTTTT. Amino acids: CASSDRDRGPFDEKLFF.

The chain combines TRBV28 with TRBJ1-2, with 9 bases fitting TRBD1. CDR3 length equals 15 residues. Germline CDR1 is MDHEN and CDR2 is SYDVKM. Losses at the gene ends were 4 bases for V and 5 bases for J; bases not matched to a gene: 8. CDR3: CASSSWDRVEYGYTF. The CDR3 nucleotides are TGTGCCAGCAGTTCCTGGGACAGGGTGGAGTATGGCTACACCTTC.

This clone has just a few counts. The genes are TRBV6-1 and TRBJ1-6; no firm D call. V was shortened by 4 bases and J by 1 base, with 11 bases between the two germline ends. The CDR3 has 16 amino acids. Per germline, CDR1 MNHNS and CDR2 SASEGT. The CDR3 reads CASSAPGGSYNSPLHF. Written as DNA, the CDR3 is TGTGCCAGCAGTGCTCCGGGAGGGTCCTATAATTCACCCCTCCACTTT.

This chain uses TRBV6-6 with TRBJ2-1; a weak D match, TRBD2 (6 bases). The CDR3 covers 14 residues. In germline, CDR1 is MNHNY, CDR2 SVGAGI (reference sequence). The V end was cut by 0 bases, the J end by 10 bases, with 13 bases between. The CDR3 nucleotides read TGTGCCAGCAGTTACTCGGACGGGGGAGTCGAGCAGTTCTTC. Translating gives CASSYSDGGVEQFF.

This chain joins TRBV7-7 and TRBJ2-2, with 11 bases matching TRBD2. After removal of 5 bases from V and 6 bases from J, the junction contained 5 bases not matched to a gene. Germline-derived CDR1 and CDR2 are SSHAT and FNYEAQ (reference sequence). CDR3 size: 15 residues. This CDR3 reads CASSPTTSGAGELFF. In DNA, the CDR3 is TGTGCCAGCAGCCCAACGACTAGCGGGGCCGGGGAGCTGTTTTTT.

This clone was seen more than once but under ten times. J is TRBJ1-5 and V is TRBV19; D ambiguous. Germline CDR1 LNHDA, CDR2 SQIVND (reference sequence). Between the trimmed V and J ends, which lost 6 bases and 4 bases, there was a span of 16 bases. The CDR3 is made up of 15 amino acids. The chain's CDR3 is CASRPYLGGNQPQHF. CDR3 bases: TGTGCCAGTAGACCATATTTAGGCGGAAATCAGCCCCAGCATTTT.

The chain has TRBV7-9 and TRBJ2-7; 11 bases map to TRBD2. The germline V gene encodes CDR1 SEHNR and CDR2 FQNEAQ (reference sequence). The CDR3 is made up of 15 amino acids. V lost 4 bases and J lost 4; bases outside the gene matches: 6. This CDR3 is CASSSASGGWYEQYF. The DNA of the CDR3 is TGTGCCAGCAGCTCCGCTAGCGGGGGGTGGTACGAGCAGTACTTC.

This chain connects TRBV6-2 or TRBV6-3 to TRBJ1-4; D might be TRBD1 (5 bases). V shed 0 bases and J shed 0 bases, with 5 bases lying between them. The CDR3 is 15 amino acids. CDR1 MNHEY and CDR2 SVGEGT come from the germline V gene. This CDR3 is CASSYSTATNEKLFF. In DNA form, the CDR3 reads TGTGCCAGCAGTTACTCGACAGCAACTAATGAAAAACTGTTTTTT.

This clone appeared a few times. The J gene is TRBJ1-5, the V gene TRBV2; TRBD1 aligns across 8 bases. The length of the CDR3 is 16 residues. Trimming at V came to 2 bases and at J to 5 bases, leaving 8 bases not matched to a gene. Germline V gene data show CDR1 as SNHLY and CDR2 as FYNNEI. The CDR3 reads CASSEQGAGPHQPQHF. CDR3 DNA: TGTGCCAGCAGTGAACAGGGGGCGGGACCACATCAGCCCCAGCATTTT.

The J gene is TRBJ1-5, the V gene TRBV6-2 or TRBV6-3, with a tentative D call TRBD1 (5 bases). V lost 2 bases, J lost 0 bases, and 14 bases lay in between. The germline gives CDR1 MNHEY, CDR2 SVGEGT. CDR3 length equals 17 residues. The CDR3, as DNA: TGTGCCAGCAGTTACGCGGCAGGGACCTATAGCAATCAGCCCCAGCATTTT. It translates to CASSYAAGTYSNQPQHF.

The rearrangement joins TRBV2 to TRBJ1-4; perhaps TRBD1 as D (5 bases). Germline lookup yields CDR1 SNHLY and CDR2 FYNNEI. The CDR3 has 13 amino acids. Trimming cost V 4 bases and J 8 bases, with 11 bases left between them. The CDR3 is CASSAGSGEKLFF. The CDR3 bases are TGTGCCAGCAGTGCAGGGTCTGGGGAAAAACTGTTTTTT.

The chain couples TRBV11-3 to TRBJ1-1; D call uncertain. Per germline, CDR1 SGHNT and CDR2 YENEEA. The CDR3 is 13 amino acids. The ends were cut back, 2 bases at V and 6 bases at J, with 10 bases in the middle. CDR3 DNA sequence: TGTGCCAGCAGCTTACGCAGTGGGGCTGAAGCTTTCTTT. It encodes CASSLRSGAEAFF.